A few counts support the clone carrying this TCR beta chain. The antigen is not known. No conserved phenylalanine or tryptophan ends this CDR3, so it is likely a read error. This sample is drawn from a study of regulatory T cells in long-lasting Graves disease. Study outcomes and limitations: With persistent disease, TRBV28, TRBJ1-2 and TRBJ2-5 were the favored segments. Thyroid tissue was not sampled; only peripheral blood was.

TCR beta libraries were built with iRepertoire HTBI primers and Arm-PCR of CDR3 regions. MiXCR, run by TCRdb on the multiplex PCR reads, gives a single entry per CDR3 protein. The data hold about 220,000 distinct CDR3 sequences, with about 17% observed a single time. The time point was: newly diagnosed GD, antithyroid drugs for less than 3 months. RNA extracted from PBMCs served as the sequencing template. Clinicians diagnosed Graves' disease using American Thyroid Association guidelines. Trimming shortened V by 0 bases and J by 10 bases, and 16 bases separated the two germline ends. CDR1 is LNHDA, CDR2 SQIVND, per germline (reference sequence). This CDR3 is 15 amino acids long.

J is TRBJ1-5 and V is TRBV19; D not resolved. Sequencing was performed on peripheral blood mononuclear cells (PBMCs), taken at new diagnosis, from a patient treated with antithyroid drugs. The receptor was isolated from a female donor with Graves disease. CDR3 protein: CASSIEITGNLPQHL. CDR3 coding DNA: TGTGCCAGTAGTATAGAGATCACGGGCAATCTCCCCCAGCATCTT.